The next 22 T cell receptor beta chains were all read from a single sample in a study of naive and memory T cell subsets. Two oligonucleotides, mixed equimolar, formed the beta constant-region primer covering TRBC1 and TRBC2. One entry per CDR3 protein, called by TCRdb with MiXCR from the UMI-ligation and nested PCR reads. The sample shows some 150,000 distinct CDR3 sequences, more than 15% of them seen only once. The specimen was naive CD4+ T cells from blood. All receptors come from a human donor in good health.

This clonotype came up a few times. The chain uses TRBV20-1 and TRBJ2-7, with D maybe TRBD2 (6 bases). The germline CDR1 and CDR2 sequences are DFQATT and SNEGSKA (reference sequence). V lost 3 bases to trimming and J lost 1 base, with 19 bases between them. The CDR3 sequence is 16 residues long. The CDR3 here is CSASTFGGSWSYEQYF. The CDR3 DNA reads as TGCAGTGCTAGTACGTTCGGGGGTTCGTGGTCCTACGAGCAGTACTTC.

The chain employs TRBV27 and TRBJ2-1; 9 bases are a match to TRBD1. Germline V gene lookup returns CDR1 MNHEY and CDR2 SMNVEV (reference sequence). V lost 3 bases, J lost 4 bases, and 4 bases stayed unmatched. The CDR3 has 15 residues. The DNA for the CDR3 is TGTGCCAGCAGTTTCCTAGACAGGGGGTACAATGAGCAGTTCTTC. It translates to CASSFLDRGYNEQFF.

V is TRBV3-1 and J is TRBJ2-7; D perhaps matches TRBD2 (5 bases). Trimming removed 2 bases at V and 6 bases at J, with 14 bases between. This CDR3 spans 14 amino acids. Germline values: CDR1 LGHDT, CDR2 YNNKEL (reference sequence). CDR3 in DNA: TGTGCCAGCAGCCAAACACCGACTATGGGCGAGCAGTACTTC. Its translation is CASSQTPTMGEQYF.

This chain joins TRBV20-1 and TRBJ2-7; 8 bases match TRBD2. The CDR3 sequence is 15 residues long. Germline V gene sequence: CDR1 DFQATT, CDR2 SNEGSKA (reference sequence). After removal of 3 bases from V and 2 bases from J, the junction contained 9 bases not matched to a gene. The CDR3 spells CSASGEVAGPYEQYF. The CDR3 DNA reads TGCAGTGCTAGTGGGGAGGTAGCGGGACCCTACGAGCAGTACTTC.

CDR3 sequence (DNA): TGTGCCAGCAGCAACCCGACAGGGGCCACCGGGGAGCTGTTTTTT. Protein: CASSNPTGATGELFF. This sequence joins TRBV7-6 and TRBJ2-2, with 8 bases aligning to TRBD1. The CDR3 runs 15 residues. Germline-derived CDR1 and CDR2 are SGHVS and FNYEAQ. The ends lost 5 bases at V and 4 bases at J; junction bases unmatched: 6.

The genes are TRBV4-1 and TRBJ1-6, with TRBD1 as a possible D gene (6 bases). This CDR3 contains 15 residues. CDR1 and CDR2 (germline): MGHRA, YSYEKL. Trimming took off 0 bases at V and 6 bases at J, with 9 bases between the two ends. The DNA of the CDR3 is TGCGCCAGCAGCCAAGAAACAGGGTTTAATTCACCCCTCCACTTT. Residues: CASSQETGFNSPLHF.

For the CDR3, the DNA is TGCAGCGTTGGGGGACAGGGTAGGGCTTTCTTT. This gives the protein CSVGGQGRAFF. The chain couples TRBV29-1 to TRBJ1-1, with 9 nucleotides matching TRBD1. CDR1 and CDR2 from the germline V gene are SQVTM and ANQGSEA. The CDR3 runs to 11 residues. Trimming cost V 4 bases and J 11 bases; bases outside gene matches: 5.

This clonotype was seen more than once but under ten times. Written as DNA, the CDR3 is TGTGCCATCAGGAGGACTAGGGCGGGCAGCTCCTACAATGAGCAGTTCTTC. The encoded protein is CAIRRTRAGSSYNEQFF. The gene calls are TRBV10-3 and TRBJ2-1; 7 positions agree with TRBD2. Germline CDR1 reads ENHRY; CDR2 reads SYGVKD. J was trimmed by 0 bases and V by 6 bases; bases with no gene match: 11. The CDR3 covers 17 residues.

The V call is TRBV6-2 or TRBV6-3, the J call TRBJ2-3, with 10 bases fitting TRBD2. The CDR3 extends over 21 amino acids. Germline CDR1 reads MNHEY; CDR2 reads SVGEGT. Trimming at V came to 0 bases and at J to 3 bases, leaving 18 bases not matched to a gene. CDR3 sequence reads: CASSYSRGSALSSGRTDTQYF. For the CDR3, the DNA is TGTGCCAGCAGTTACTCGAGAGGGTCTGCATTATCTAGCGGGAGAACAGATACGCAGTATTTT.

The J gene is TRBJ2-3, the V gene TRBV5-1, with D perhaps matching TRBD1 (5 bases). Germline V gives CDR1 SGHRS, CDR2 YFSETQ. This CDR3 comprises 15 residues. Deletions cut 0 bases from V and 4 bases from J, with 12 bases between. CDR3 DNA: TGCGCCAGCAGCTTGGCAGGGAAGTCAGCAGATACGCAGTATTTT. This codes for CASSLAGKSADTQYF.

This clonotype has just a few counts. J is TRBJ2-1 and V is TRBV10-3, with D tentatively TRBD2 (5 bases). CDR1 and CDR2 from the germline V gene are ENHRY and SYGVKD. This CDR3 region has 13 residues. Trimming pared 6 bases from V and 9 bases from J, leaving 15 bases between. The CDR3 bases are TGTGCCATCAGGCCCGCCGGAGGCGGTGAGCAGTTCTTC. This codes for CAIRPAGGGEQFF.

The sample holds a few counts of this clonotype. As DNA, the CDR3 is TGTGCCAGCAGGACAGCCAATCAGCCCCAGCATTTT. Protein: CASRTANQPQHF. The V and J genes are TRBV28 and TRBJ1-5; perhaps TRBD1 as D (5 bases). CDR3 length equals 12 residues. V was cut by 6 bases and J by 3 bases, with 6 bases left in between. From germline, CDR1 is MDHEN and CDR2 SYDVKM.

Comments on this clonotype: A much larger clone sits a single nucleotide away, making a read error possible. V and J are TRBV7-8 and TRBJ1-5; TRBD1 aligns across 7 bases. Per the germline V gene, CDR1 is SGHVS and CDR2 is FQNEAQ. The J segment lost 2 bases and the V segment lost 5 bases, leaving 3 bases of the junction unmatched. There are 14 residues in the CDR3. The CDR3 DNA follows: TGTGCCAGCAGCCACGACAGGGGCAATCAGCCCCAGCATTTT. This codes for CASSHDRGNQPQHF. The full variable domain, its missing parts supplied by reference TRBV7-8 and TRBJ1-5, is GAGVSQSPRYKVAKRGQDVALRCDPISGHVSLFWYQQALGQGPEFLTYFQNEAQLDKSGLPSDRFFAERPEGSVSTLKIQRTQQEDSAVYLCASSHDRGNQPQHFGDGTRLSIL.

J is TRBJ1-1 and V is TRBV12-3 or TRBV12-4; 10 bases agree with TRBD1. The CDR3 contains 16 residues. With V trimmed by 5 bases and J by 4 bases, 10 bases remained unmatched. The CDR3 region is CASSPDRGRVSTEAFF. Written as DNA, the CDR3 is TGTGCCAGCAGTCCAGACAGGGGGCGGGTAAGCACTGAAGCTTTCTTT.

The rearrangement uses TRBV5-1 and TRBJ2-7; possible D gene TRBD2, 5 bases. Trimming removed 7 bases at V and 5 bases at J, with 19 bases between. Germline V lookup: CDR1 SGHRS, CDR2 YFSETQ. This CDR3 contains 14 residues. The CDR3 here is CASGSADLRDEQYF. The CDR3 DNA sequence: TGCGCCAGCGGGTCGGCGGACCTGAGGGACGAGCAGTACTTC. Complete variable domain (other parts from reference TRBV5-1 and TRBJ2-7): KAGVTQTPRYLIKTRGQQVTLSCSPISGHRSVSWYQQTPGQGLQFLFEYFSETQRNKGNFPGRFSGRQFSNSRSEMNVSTLELGDSALYLCASGSADLRDEQYFGPGTRLTVT.

This clonotype was seen a few times. The rearrangement links TRBV5-1 to TRBJ1-3; TRBD1 aligns across 7 bases. V lost 2 bases, J lost 0 bases, and 2 bases stayed unmatched. This CDR3 is 15 amino acids long. Germline loops: CDR1 SGHRS, CDR2 YFSETQ. The CDR3 bases are TGCGCCAGCAGCTTCACAGGGGACTCTGGAAACACCATATATTTT. Protein product: CASSFTGDSGNTIYF.

This clonotype was counted a few times. The chain employs TRBV11-2 and TRBJ1-4; tentative D call: TRBD1 (5 bases). Trimming stripped 1 base from V and 0 bases from J, with 9 bases between. The CDR3 covers 16 residues. Germline V gives CDR1 SGHAT, CDR2 FQNNGV. In DNA form, the CDR3 reads TGTGCCAGCAGCTTAGTTCAGGGTGCAACTAATGAAAAACTGTTTTTT. Its protein is CASSLVQGATNEKLFF.

This clonotype was counted only a few times. This chain uses TRBV6-2 or TRBV6-3 with TRBJ2-1; 15 bases are shared with TRBD2. Germline CDR1 MNHEY, CDR2 SVGEGT. V was pared by 7 bases and J by 12 bases, with 7 bases of the junction left unmatched. The CDR3 covers 14 residues. For the CDR3, the DNA is TGTGCCAGCACCGGATGGGGACTAGCGGGAGGGCAGTTCTTC. Amino acids: CASTGWGLAGGQFF.

The gene calls are TRBV12-3 or TRBV12-4 and TRBJ2-1, with D possibly being TRBD1 or TRBD2 (5 bases each). The CDR3 is made up of 13 amino acids. Trimming cost V 3 bases and J 10 bases, with 13 bases left between them. The CDR3 sequence: CASSLGSGAEQFF. CDR3 DNA sequence: TGTGCCAGCAGTTTGGGTTCCGGGGCCGAGCAGTTCTTC.

The chain is built from TRBV9 and TRBJ2-1, with D tentatively TRBD1 (6 bases). V was trimmed by 1 base and J by 4 bases, leaving 12 bases between them. Germline V CDR1 and CDR2: SGDLS, YYNGEE. The CDR3 is made up of 15 amino acids. The DNA of the CDR3 is TGTGCCAGCAGCGTATCTGGACAGCGATACAATGAGCAGTTCTTC. Its protein product is CASSVSGQRYNEQFF.

This clonotype was counted between two and nine times. J is TRBJ2-2 and V is TRBV24-1, with unresolved D. Germline CDR1 is KGHDR and CDR2 is SFDVKD. V was clipped by 5 bases and J by 0 bases, with 6 bases between them. This CDR3 comprises 14 residues. CDR3 nucleotide sequence: TGTGCCACCAGTGTTGGGGCGAACACCGGGGAGCTGTTTTTT. Its translation is CATSVGANTGELFF.

J is TRBJ2-3 and V is TRBV7-9; unclear D gene. The CDR3 sequence is 12 residues long. Germline-derived CDR1 and CDR2 are SEHNR and FQNEAQ (reference sequence). V shed 5 bases and J shed 5 bases, with 8 bases lying between them. CDR3 sequence reads: CASSLIGDTQYF. For the CDR3, the DNA is TGTGCCAGCAGCCTTATAGGAGATACGCAGTATTTT.